The T cell receptor (beta chain) under discussion was sequenced for a study of blood T cell repertoires in COVID-19. Turning to the study itself: Italy, Spain and the United States were the sources of the convalescent and acute COVID-19 samples. Sources were T cells, B-cell-depleted T cells, or PBMCs; the material itself was cDNA or gDNA.

The method was immunoSEQ multiplex PCR; TCRdb's version includes in-frame clones alone and lacks a portion of them. The repertoire holds 86,000 or so clones, with around nine tenths as singletons. The V and J ends lost 2 bases and 5 bases, in that order; junction bases with no gene match: 9. The CDR3 runs to 17 residues. CDR1 and CDR2 (germline): SGHVS, FQNEAQ. Sequencing was carried out using peripheral blood. The chain links TRBV7-8 to TRBJ2-1; TRBD2 aligns across 10 bases. This clonotype was sampled from a man aged 50-59 years with active or convalescent COVID-19. CDR3 sequence reads: CASSLFFASGGHNEQFF. The DNA of the CDR3 is TGTGCCAGCAGCTTATTTTTCGCTAGCGGGGGACACAATGAGCAGTTCTTC.